Shown below are 29 T cell receptor beta chains from a single sample sequenced in a study of blood T cell repertoires in COVID-19 (dated by TCRdb to about 2020). The library was prepared using the immunoSEQ multiplex PCR assay. The clones in this table, taken by TCRdb from immuneACCESS, are in-frame only. Not every clone is retained; where verified, under half of the shortfall comes from an unresolved V gene, and the cause of the rest is unknown. A total of 88,000 or so clones appear in this sample, approximately 83% of them only once. The ten most abundant clones make up about 3.8% of the sample. Sequenced input: peripheral blood. Source of these receptors: a man between 60 and 75 years old with acute or convalescent COVID-19.

This chain links TRBV3-1 (or the pseudogene TRBV3-2) with TRBJ1-2; 8 bases agree with TRBD1. Germline-derived CDR1 and CDR2 are LGHDT and YNNKEL (reference sequence). Trimming removed 6 bases from V and 8 bases from J; junction bases left unmatched: 11. CDR3 length equals 14 residues. The CDR3 spells CASSPLQGASGYTF. CDR3 sequence (DNA): TGTGCCAGCAGTCCTCTTCAGGGGGCGAGCGGCTACACCTTC.

The chain recombines TRBV10-1 with TRBJ2-3, with a tentative D call TRBD2 (6 bases). The CDR3 runs 15 residues. Germline CDR1 reads WNHNN; CDR2 reads SYGVQD (reference sequence). V was cut by 2 bases and J by 0 bases, with 9 bases left in between. In DNA form, the CDR3 reads TGCGCCAGCAGTGAGGCGGGGCCCAGCACAGATACGCAGTATTTT. Its translation is CASSEAGPSTDTQYF.

CDR3 nucleotides: TGTGCCAGCAGCCTCGTTTCGGGGACTGAAGCTTTCTTT. It yields the protein CASSLVSGTEAFF. This chain links TRBV9 with TRBJ1-1; D is unclear. Trimming left V 4 bases short and J 5 bases short, with 12 bases between. The CDR3 is made up of 13 amino acids. Germline CDR1 is SGDLS and CDR2 is YYNGEE.

This chain connects TRBV6-5 to TRBJ1-5, with unresolved D. The V end was cut by 3 bases, the J end by 0 bases, with 9 bases between. CDR1 is MNHEY and CDR2 is SVGAGI in the germline V gene. The CDR3 extends over 15 amino acids. The CDR3 DNA is TGTGCCAGCAGTTATGGCAGTCCTAGCAATCAGCCCCAGCATTTT. It translates to CASSYGSPSNQPQHF.

This clone was detected once. The CDR3 DNA sequence: TGTGCCAGCAGCCCCAGGACAGCTTCCACTGAAGCTTTCTTT. Encoded protein: CASSPRTASTEAFF. The J gene is TRBJ1-1, the V gene TRBV9; weak D call: TRBD1 (6 bases). CDR1 and CDR2 from the germline V gene are SGDLS and YYNGEE. The CDR3 is made up of 14 amino acids. V was pared by 4 bases and J by 4 bases, with 14 bases between.

The chain carries TRBV6-5 and TRBJ1-2; maybe TRBD1 (5 bases). The germline V gene has CDR1 MNHEY and CDR2 SVGAGI. The CDR3 covers 12 residues. V gave up 7 bases and J gave up 6 bases, with 12 bases separating them. DNA of the CDR3: TGTGCCAGCACGGTAGGCAGGGATGGCTACACCTTC. Its translation: CASTVGRDGYTF.

The V and J genes are TRBV3-1 (or the pseudogene TRBV3-2) and TRBJ1-1; maybe TRBD1 (5 bases). V lost 2 bases and J 2 bases, leaving 9 bases between the germline ends. The CDR3 is 14 residues long. The germline V gene encodes CDR1 LGHDT and CDR2 YNNKEL (reference sequence). CDR3 coding DNA: TGTGCCAGCAGCCAACGACAGACTAACACTGAAGCTTTCTTT. This codes for CASSQRQTNTEAFF.

The rearrangement joins TRBV30 to TRBJ1-4; TRBD1 matches at 9 bases. This CDR3 has 18 residues. V was clipped by 0 bases and J by 7 bases; unmatched bases: 15. Germline values: CDR1 GTSNPN, CDR2 SVGIG (reference sequence). Written as DNA, the CDR3 is TGTGCCTGGAGTGTAACAGGACAGGGGAGTCTCCTGGGTGAAAAACTGTTTTTT. It is translated as CAWSVTGQGSLLGEKLFF.

This sequence joins TRBV3-1 (or the pseudogene TRBV3-2) and TRBJ2-1; 12 bases line up with TRBD2. V lost 4 bases and J lost 8; bases outside the gene matches: 6. Germline CDR1 reads LGHDT; CDR2 reads YNNKEL (reference sequence). The CDR3 totals 15 residues. CDR3 bases: TGTGCCAGCAGCCCGACTAGCGGGGGTTATTATGAGCAGTTCTTC. The encoded protein is CASSPTSGGYYEQFF.

V gene TRBV9 combines with J gene TRBJ1-4; D may be TRBD1 (5 bases). The CDR3 totals 15 residues. V lost 3 bases to trimming and J lost 5 bases, with 14 bases between them. The germline CDR1 and CDR2 sequences are SGDLS and YYNGEE. The CDR3 region is CASSALLGENEKLFF. CDR3 DNA sequence: TGTGCCAGCAGCGCCCTTTTAGGGGAAAATGAAAAACTGTTTTTT.

This sequence joins TRBV23-1 and TRBJ2-2; 9 bases map to TRBD2. TRBV23-1 qualifies as an ORF whose function is uncertain. The CDR3 extends over 14 amino acids. V was clipped by 5 bases and J by 5 bases; unmatched bases: 3. CDR3 coding DNA: TGCGCCAGCAGTGCGGGACTAGCAACCGGGGAGCTGTTTTTT. It yields the protein CASSAGLATGELFF.

This clone was observed a few times. The chain employs TRBV14 and TRBJ2-5; 8 positions match TRBD1. Germline trimming cut 4 bases from V and 4 bases from J; bases unmatched to any gene: 2. The CDR3 spans 13 residues. The germline V gene encodes CDR1 SGHDN and CDR2 FVKESK. CDR3 sequence (DNA): TGTGCCAGCAGCCGGGACAGGCTAGAGACCCAGTACTTC. Its protein is CASSRDRLETQYF.

The J gene is TRBJ2-2, the V gene TRBV2; D not certain. V lost 3 bases to trimming and J lost 7 bases, with 9 bases between them. The CDR3 has 13 residues. Germline loops: CDR1 SNHLY, CDR2 FYNNEI. CDR3 sequence reads: CASSEPRGGELFF. The CDR3 nucleotides are TGTGCCAGCAGTGAGCCGCGAGGCGGGGAGCTGTTTTTT.

This chain connects TRBV6-5 to TRBJ2-4, with D perhaps matching TRBD2 (6 bases). Germline V gives CDR1 MNHEY, CDR2 SVGAGI. The CDR3 loop spans 13 amino acids. V was clipped by 6 bases and J by 5 bases, with 11 bases between them. Here the CDR3 reads CASRGGVQNIQYF. The DNA of the CDR3 is TGTGCCAGCAGAGGAGGGGTTCAAAACATTCAGTACTTC.

This chain uses TRBV6-2 or TRBV6-3 with TRBJ2-1; 14 positions match TRBD2. This CDR3 region has 14 residues. In germline, CDR1 is MNHEY, CDR2 SVGEGT. V shed 5 bases, J shed 6 bases, and the junction held 0 bases outside the gene matches. This chain's CDR3 is CASSGTSGSNEQFF. As DNA, the CDR3 is TGTGCCAGCAGTGGGACTAGCGGGAGCAATGAGCAGTTCTTC.

The chain carries TRBV19 and TRBJ2-2; 14 nucleotides line up with TRBD2. The germline CDR1 and CDR2 sequences are LNHDA and SQIVND (reference sequence). The V and J ends lost 1 base and 0 bases, in that order; junction bases with no gene match: 1. The CDR3 has 18 amino acids. CDR3 residues: CASSIGGLAGANTGELFF. DNA for the CDR3: TGTGCCAGTAGTATAGGGGGACTAGCGGGAGCGAACACCGGGGAGCTGTTTTTT.

V is TRBV4-1 and J is TRBJ2-7; 7 nucleotides align to TRBD2. Trimming cost V 1 base and J 1 base; bases outside gene matches: 7. Germline V gene sequence: CDR1 MGHRA, CDR2 YSYEKL. CDR3 length: 16 residues. The CDR3 region is CASSQVGTTISYEQYF. CDR3 DNA: TGCGCCAGCAGCCAAGTCGGGACTACAATTTCCTACGAGCAGTACTTC.

The V call is TRBV18, the J call TRBJ2-1, with unresolved D. Trimming cost V 0 bases and J 9 bases, with 12 bases left between them. Germline assignment: CDR1 KGHSH and CDR2 LQKENI. This CDR3 region has 14 residues. The CDR3 loop reads CASSPPLTRGEQFF. The CDR3 DNA reads as TGTGCCAGCTCACCACCTCTGACCCGCGGTGAGCAGTTCTTC.

This clone was seen a handful of times. This chain joins TRBV19 and TRBJ2-7; D perhaps matches TRBD2 (6 bases). The germline CDR1 and CDR2 sequences are LNHDA and SQIVND (reference sequence). The CDR3 covers 13 residues. V was shortened by 5 bases and J by 7 bases, with 15 bases between the two germline ends. The CDR3 DNA reads as TGTGCCAGTAGTTTTAGGACTACGGGTGAGCAGTACTTC. Its translation is CASSFRTTGEQYF.

The CDR3, as DNA: TGCGCCAGCAGTCCCTGCGCCCGGGTCGGGAACACCATATATTTT. Translating gives CASSPCARVGNTIYF. V is TRBV23-1 and J is TRBJ1-3; D is unresolved. TRBV23-1 falls under the ORF class, with uncertain function. Deletions cut 4 bases from V and 7 bases from J, with 17 bases between. The CDR3 sequence is 15 residues long.

The chain employs TRBV4-2 and TRBJ2-7; TRBD2 matches at 9 bases. The CDR3 runs 15 residues. V shed 1 base and J 7 bases; nucleotides not matched to a gene: 8. Germline V CDR1 and CDR2: LGHNA, YNFKEQ. In nucleotides, the CDR3 is TGTGCCAGCAGCCAAGCTAGCGGGGTAGCGTGGGAGCAGTACTTC. Translation gives CASSQASGVAWEQYF.

The chain recombines TRBV3-1 (or the pseudogene TRBV3-2) with TRBJ1-3; weak D call: TRBD1 (5 bases). Trimming left V 2 bases short and J 4 bases short, with 6 bases between. Germline V gives CDR1 LGHDT, CDR2 YNNKEL (reference sequence). There are 13 residues in the CDR3. The CDR3 region is CASSQRQGNTIYF. The CDR3 nucleotides read TGTGCCAGCAGCCAAAGACAGGGAAACACCATATATTTT.

This chain connects TRBV5-8 to TRBJ2-3, with 10 bases fitting TRBD2. Trimming cost V 4 bases and J 1 base; bases outside gene matches: 6. Germline CDR1 and CDR2: SGHTS and YDEGEE. The CDR3 has 16 residues. The CDR3 DNA follows: TGTGCCAGCAGCGGAACTAGCGGGGTACGCACAGATACGCAGTATTTT. It yields the protein CASSGTSGVRTDTQYF.

The chain uses TRBV5-1 and TRBJ2-3; perhaps TRBD1 as D (6 bases). Germline V lookup: CDR1 SGHRS, CDR2 YFSETQ. Trimming took off 0 bases at V and 0 bases at J, with 8 bases between the two ends. The length of the CDR3 is 15 residues. The CDR3 bases are TGCGCCAGCAGCTTGGTCACAGGGAGCACAGATACGCAGTATTTT. Translating gives CASSLVTGSTDTQYF.

This clone was observed once. The chain joins TRBV4-2 to TRBJ2-7, with TRBD2 identical over 9 bases. Germline CDR1 LGHNA, CDR2 YNFKEQ. Trimming took 0 bases from V and 2 from J; bases not matched to a gene: 5. The CDR3 sequence is 16 residues long. CDR3 region: CASSQDTERGAYEQYF. The CDR3 coding sequence is TGTGCCAGCAGCCAAGACACCGAGCGGGGGGCCTACGAGCAGTACTTC.

In nucleotides, the CDR3 is TGTGCCAGCTCACTCGACAGGGTGTCCGAGCAGTACTTC. It codes for CASSLDRVSEQYF. The rearrangement links TRBV18 to TRBJ2-7, with TRBD1 matching over 7 bases. CDR3 length: 13 residues. Trimming cost V 4 bases and J 6 bases; bases outside gene matches: 6. Germline V lookup: CDR1 KGHSH, CDR2 LQKENI. Together with reference TRBV18 and TRBJ2-7, the CDR3 gives the full variable domain: NAGVMQNPRHLVRRRGQEARLRCSPMKGHSHVYWYRQLPEEGLKFMVYLQKENIIDESGMPKERFSAEFPKEGPSILRIQQVVRGDSAAYFCASSLDRVSEQYFGPGTRLTVT.

This clone has a handful of counts. The chain employs TRBV2 and TRBJ2-3, with D tentatively TRBD1 (5 bases). The CDR3 is made up of 13 amino acids. V gave up 8 bases and J gave up 2 bases, with 11 bases separating them. Germline values: CDR1 SNHLY, CDR2 FYNNEI. This CDR3 reads CASQGFFTDTQYF. The DNA of the CDR3 is TGTGCCAGCCAGGGTTTTTTCACAGATACGCAGTATTTT.

The rearrangement joins TRBV6-5 to TRBJ1-5; 8 nucleotides line up with TRBD1. The CDR3 covers 15 residues. Germline V CDR1 and CDR2: MNHEY, SVGAGI. After removal of 5 bases from V and 6 bases from J, the junction contained 9 bases not matched to a gene. CDR3 DNA: TGTGCCAGCAGTCACAGCAGGGGGCAAAGTCAGCCCCAGCATTTT. It encodes CASSHSRGQSQPQHF.

This clone was seen just once. The V gene is TRBV3-1 (or the pseudogene TRBV3-2), the J gene TRBJ1-2; 10 bases line up with TRBD1. Germline CDR1 reads LGHDT; CDR2 reads YNNKEL (reference sequence). This CDR3 has 15 residues. Trimming took 5 bases from V and 7 from J; bases not matched to a gene: 10. The CDR3 sequence is CASSWKVTGGSGYTF. Written as DNA, the CDR3 is TGTGCCAGCAGCTGGAAAGTGACAGGGGGCTCTGGCTACACCTTC.